This T cell receptor beta chain was observed in a study of TIL therapy for anti-PD-1-resistant metastatic lung cancer. Study information: A few tumors were EGFR-mutant and two were ALK-rearranged.

The immunoSEQ assay was v3. Sequencing used immunoSEQ multiplex PCR; TCRdb keeps in-frame clones, though not all of them. The sample holds 25,000 to 40,000 clones, about 70% seen once. A word on this clone: Other nucleotide sequences from this sample produce the same CDR3.

CDR3 length equals 14 residues. Trimming stripped 2 bases from V and 4 bases from J, with 11 bases between. Germline lookup yields CDR1 MDHEN and CDR2 SYDVKM. Specified time point: pre-treatment sample, taken before nivolumab and TIL therapy. Enrollment ran from late 2017 to early 2020. V is TRBV28 and J is TRBJ1-2; TRBD1 is a possible D gene (5 bases). The source material was blood, sampled at baseline. This receptor was taken from a woman aged 30-79 years with non-small cell lung cancer. The CDR3 sequence: CASSLGAGLYGYTF. In DNA form, the CDR3 reads TGTGCCAGCAGTTTAGGCGCAGGGCTCTATGGCTACACCTTC.